A single sample gave rise to the 26 T cell receptor beta chains below, sequenced in a study of blood T cell repertoires in COVID-19. The protocol was immunoSEQ multiplex PCR, while the TCRdb copy is restricted to in-frame clones and leaves out a portion. This table has approximately 260,000 clones, about 80% appearing once. Sequencing used PBMCs or T cells enriched from blood (not recorded which). These receptors all come from a man aged 25-40 years with acute COVID-19.

The genes are TRBV7-8 and TRBJ2-3, with 7 bases matching TRBD2. CDR1 and CDR2 from the germline V gene are SGHVS and FQNEAQ. The CDR3 is 16 amino acids. V lost 1 base and J lost 2; bases outside the gene matches: 6. The CDR3 here is CASSLGTSRNTDTQYF. CDR3 sequence (DNA): TGTGCCAGCAGCTTAGGGACTAGTCGGAACACAGATACGCAGTATTTT.

The chain employs TRBV2 and TRBJ2-1; 10 bases fit TRBD2. CDR1 is SNHLY, CDR2 FYNNEI, per germline. With 3 bases clipped from V and 0 bases from J, the junction kept 14 bases outside the gene matches. This CDR3 has 20 amino acids. CDR3 nucleotides: TGTGCCAGCAGTGACAGAGGTCGACTAGCGGGCACCGACTCCTACAATGAGCAGTTCTTC. This sequence encodes CASSDRGRLAGTDSYNEQFF.

The gene calls are TRBV6-2 or TRBV6-3 and TRBJ2-7; D is perhaps TRBD2 (6 bases). Trimming took off 7 bases at V and 6 bases at J, with 22 bases between the two ends. Germline values: CDR1 MNHEY, CDR2 SVGEGT. The CDR3 runs 15 residues. The CDR3 loop is CASTPSPGVPLEQYV. The CDR3 DNA reads as TGTGCCAGCACCCCATCCCCGGGGGTTCCCCTCGAGCAGTACGTC.

This clone showed up just once. J is TRBJ1-6 and V is TRBV14; 9 bases map to TRBD1. The trim removed 1 base at V and 9 bases at J, leaving 4 bases unmatched. CDR1 and CDR2 (germline): SGHDN, FVKESK. CDR3 length equals 15 residues. The CDR3 spells CASSQGTGVGSPLHF. The CDR3 bases are TGTGCCAGCAGCCAAGGGACAGGGGTAGGTTCACCCCTCCACTTT.

In its sample, this clone was seen once. The CDR3 reads CASSTGSGNTIYF. The DNA of the CDR3 is TGTGCCAGCAGTACAGGGTCAGGAAACACCATATATTTT. This chain uses TRBV12-3 or TRBV12-4 with TRBJ1-3; possibly TRBD1 for D (6 bases). Trimming shortened V by 5 bases and J by 4 bases, and 9 bases separated the two germline ends. This CDR3 comprises 13 residues.

This clone has just a few counts. The chain links TRBV27 to TRBJ1-5, with D perhaps matching TRBD1 (5 bases). Trimming cost V 0 bases and J 6 bases, with 12 bases left between them. Germline V gene lookup returns CDR1 MNHEY and CDR2 SMNVEV (reference sequence). This CDR3 contains 15 residues. The CDR3 region is CASSLSGQAFQPQHF. CDR3 nucleotides: TGTGCCAGCAGTTTATCGGGGCAGGCGTTTCAGCCCCAGCATTTT.

Here the CDR3 DNA reads TGTGCCAGCAGCCAAGGGTCGGACACCGGGAACACCGGGGAGCTGTTTTTT. It codes for CASSQGSDTGNTGELFF. The J gene is TRBJ2-2, the V gene TRBV4-2, with a possible D match to TRBD1 (5 bases). The CDR3 extends over 17 amino acids. Trimming left V 1 base short and J 1 base short, with 13 bases between. Germline CDR1 is LGHNA and CDR2 is YNFKEQ.

The J gene is TRBJ1-1, the V gene TRBV27; D possibly corresponds to TRBD1 (5 bases). Germline V lookup: CDR1 MNHEY, CDR2 SMNVEV (reference sequence). With 8 bases removed from V and 11 bases from J, the gap between germline ends came to 15 bases. This CDR3 is 11 amino acids long. DNA of the CDR3: TGTGCCAGCCGGTCTAGGGGCGGTGCTTTCTTT. It yields the protein CASRSRGGAFF.

This rearrangement joins TRBV7-2 to TRBJ1-4; TRBD1 agrees at 8 bases. With V trimmed by 0 bases and J by 10 bases, 10 bases remained unmatched. CDR3 length: 16 residues. CDR1 and CDR2 (germline): SGHTA, FQGNSA. The CDR3 loop reads CASSLADRGSTGKLFF. In DNA, the CDR3 is TGTGCCAGCAGCTTAGCCGACAGGGGTTCTACTGGAAAACTGTTTTTT.

The V gene is TRBV2, the J gene TRBJ2-2, with 8 positions matching TRBD2. The ends lost 5 bases at V and 9 bases at J; junction bases unmatched: 8. Germline CDR1 SNHLY, CDR2 FYNNEI. The CDR3 totals 14 residues. CDR3 coding DNA: TGTGCCAGCAGTAGGACTAGCTCGAGTAGGGAGCTGTTTTTT. This encodes CASSRTSSSRELFF.

In its sample, this clone was seen once. The J gene is TRBJ2-1, the V gene TRBV4-1; maybe TRBD2 (6 bases). V dropped 2 bases and J dropped 7 bases, with 15 bases sitting between them. The CDR3 contains 15 residues. Germline V gives CDR1 MGHRA, CDR2 YSYEKL. This CDR3 reads CASSQTGTSANEQFF. The DNA for the CDR3 is TGCGCCAGCAGCCAAACCGGGACTTCCGCTAATGAGCAGTTCTTC.

V is TRBV5-1 and J is TRBJ2-7; TRBD2 matches at 9 bases. Per the germline V gene, CDR1 is SGHRS and CDR2 is YFSETQ. CDR3 size: 15 residues. As DNA, the CDR3 is TGTGCCAGCAGCTGGGGTCTAGCGGGAAAGGACGAGCAGTACGTC. Translating it yields CASSWGLAGKDEQYV.

V usage is TRBV24-1 and J usage is TRBJ1-2, with D unclear. Germline V CDR1 and CDR2: KGHDR, SFDVKD. This CDR3 region has 15 residues. V dropped 3 bases and J dropped 8 bases, with 18 bases sitting between them. CDR3 in DNA: TGTGCCACCAGTGATCCCTTCCCAGGTCACGAGGGCTACACCTTC. This sequence encodes CATSDPFPGHEGYTF.

The rearrangement links TRBV6-5 to TRBJ1-5; a weak D match, TRBD1 (5 bases). Germline loops: CDR1 MNHEY, CDR2 SVGAGI. Trimming removed 7 bases from V and 6 bases from J, with 16 bases in between. The CDR3 is 14 amino acids. CDR3 DNA: TGTGCCAGCATCACCACGGGGGGTGCTCAGCCCCAGCATTTT. Translation gives CASITTGGAQPQHF.

This clone was observed a single time. V gene TRBV9 combines with J gene TRBJ2-5, with D tentatively TRBD2 (5 bases). Germline V gene sequence: CDR1 SGDLS, CDR2 YYNGEE. The CDR3 is made up of 17 amino acids. V lost 0 bases and J 0 bases, leaving 15 bases between the germline ends. The CDR3 DNA follows: TGTGCCAGCAGCGTAGCTACGGGGAATCTGTACCAAGAGACCCAGTACTTC. It encodes CASSVATGNLYQETQYF.

In its sample, this clone was seen once. The CDR3: CASKTDWGDTYNEQFF. CDR3 nucleotides: TGTGCCAGTAAAACAGACTGGGGCGATACCTACAATGAGCAGTTCTTC. The chain recombines TRBV19 with TRBJ2-1; a weak D match, TRBD1 (5 bases). Trimming took 7 bases from V and 2 from J, leaving 18 bases between them. The CDR3 spans 16 residues. CDR1 LNHDA and CDR2 SQIVND come from the germline V gene (reference sequence).

The chain has TRBV27 and TRBJ1-2, with 7 nucleotides matching TRBD1. Trimming cost V 6 bases and J 6 bases; bases outside gene matches: 7. The CDR3 spans 13 residues. In germline, CDR1 is MNHEY, CDR2 SMNVEV (reference sequence). In nucleotides, the CDR3 is TGTGCCAGCAGCCTAACAGGGGTTAATGGCTACACCTTC. Translation gives CASSLTGVNGYTF.

This clone was counted between two and nine times. This chain joins TRBV28 and TRBJ1-5; D gene ambiguous. Trimming removed 6 bases at V and 5 bases at J, with 8 bases between. Germline CDR1 reads MDHEN; CDR2 reads SYDVKM. The CDR3 runs 12 residues. CDR3 in amino acids: CASRLTDQPQHF. CDR3 sequence (DNA): TGTGCCAGCAGGCTAACAGATCAGCCCCAGCATTTT. The entire variable domain, with the rest obtained from reference TRBV28 and TRBJ1-5, is as follows: DVKVTQSSRYLVKRTGEKVFLECVQDMDHENMFWYRQDPGLGLRLIYFSYDVKMKEKGDIPEGYSVSREKKERFSLILESASTNQTSMYLCASRLTDQPQHFGDGTRLSIL.

The chain has TRBV13 and TRBJ2-7; weak D call: TRBD1 (6 bases). Germline CDR1 reads PRHDT; CDR2 reads FYEKMQ (reference sequence). V was cut by 5 bases and J by 2 bases, with 16 bases left in between. This CDR3 comprises 15 residues. Here the CDR3 reads CASSRGWGNTYEQYV. For the CDR3, the DNA is TGTGCCAGCAGCAGGGGGTGGGGGAACACCTACGAGCAGTACGTC.

The chain joins TRBV7-8 to TRBJ1-1; no definite D call. The CDR3 runs 14 residues. V lost 5 bases and J lost 7, with 17 bases in between. Per germline, CDR1 SGHVS and CDR2 FQNEAQ. The CDR3 region is CASSLGRAGNEAFF. In DNA form, the CDR3 reads TGTGCCAGCAGCCTAGGGAGGGCAGGCAATGAAGCTTTCTTT.

The chain links TRBV19 to TRBJ1-1; a weak D match, TRBD1 (5 bases). Germline-derived CDR1 and CDR2 are LNHDA and SQIVND (reference sequence). Between the trimmed V and J ends, which lost 1 base and 5 bases, there was a span of 11 bases. The CDR3 spans 14 residues. The CDR3 DNA reads as TGTGCCAGTAGTATAGCCGGGGGGGAGACTGAAGCTTTCTTT. Encoded protein: CASSIAGGETEAFF.

V is TRBV7-6 and J is TRBJ1-1; D uncertain. This CDR3 spans 15 amino acids. The V and J ends lost 4 bases and 1 base respectively, with 13 bases between them. From germline, CDR1 is SGHVS and CDR2 FNYEAQ. In nucleotides, the CDR3 is TGTGCCAGCAGCTCAAGACCGGGTCCGAACACTGAAGCTTTCTTT. Its protein is CASSSRPGPNTEAFF.

The chain joins TRBV3-1 (or the pseudogene TRBV3-2) to TRBJ1-2; 9 nucleotides line up with TRBD1. CDR1 is LGHDT and CDR2 is YNNKEL in the germline V gene (reference sequence). The CDR3 runs to 17 residues. The ends lost 4 bases at V and 7 bases at J; junction bases unmatched: 16. The CDR3 nucleotides read TGTGCCAGCAGCCCGTTGGACAGGGGCCCGGGGCAAGCTGGCTACACCTTC. It codes for CASSPLDRGPGQAGYTF.

The chain joins TRBV7-5 to TRBJ2-1; TRBD2 is taken as the D call from the table, unchecked against the DNA. TRBV7-5 represents a pseudogene. The CDR3 extends over 16 amino acids. CDR3 in amino acids: CVRSLGDLGLAGEQFF. The CDR3, as DNA: TGTGTCAGAAGCTTAGGGGATTTAGGTCTAGCAGGTGAGCAGTTCTTC.

This chain uses TRBV6-6 with TRBJ2-1, with 8 nucleotides matching TRBD2. Trimming at V came to 5 bases and at J to 9 bases, leaving 9 bases not matched to a gene. The CDR3 consists of 14 residues. CDR1 is MNHNY and CDR2 is SVGAGI in the germline V gene (reference sequence). CDR3 amino acids: CASSVGRAVAEQFF. CDR3 DNA: TGTGCCAGCAGTGTCGGGAGGGCCGTTGCTGAGCAGTTCTTC.

The chain joins TRBV24-1 to TRBJ2-1, with 15 bases that match TRBD2. This CDR3 spans 18 amino acids. V lost 3 bases, J lost 9 bases, and 11 bases stayed unmatched. The V gene's germline CDR1 is KGHDR and CDR2 SFDVKD. The CDR3 nucleotides read TGTGCCACCAGTGATCGGACTAGCGGGAGGGCCTCTACATTTGAGCAGTTCTTC. It codes for CATSDRTSGRASTFEQFF.